What follows describes a single T cell receptor (beta chain). Its antigen is not yet known. Per-nucleotide qualities are absent, and no much larger clonotype sits a single base away. This record comes from a study of technical replicates of blood from several donors (dated by TCRdb to about 2017). Trimming takes 3 bases off V and 4 bases off J; junction bases not matched to a gene: 6. The CDR3, from cysteine to phenylalanine, totals 14 residues. The only DNA kept is the CDR3, 42 bases in frame from the first base. In the germline V gene, CDR1 corresponds to SGHRS and CDR2 to YFSETQ. The method was the immunoSEQ multiplex PCR assay. TCRdb's version of the immuneACCESS table is confined to in-frame rearrangements and falls short of the full clone set. An unresolved V gene accounts for under half of the shortfall where checked; the remainder is of unknown origin. The sample table holds 100,000 or so clones, of which approximately 93% were seen once. 0.2% to 0.25% of the sample lies in the top ten.

The sequence joins TRBV5-1 to TRBJ1-2; TRBD1 matches 7 bases in the middle. The material sequenced was T cells isolated from PBMCs. This sequence was found in a human donor in good health. The DNA sequence is TGCGCCAGCAGCTCCGGGACAGTGACCTATGGCTACACCTTC. Translated, this gives CASSSGTVTYGYTF.